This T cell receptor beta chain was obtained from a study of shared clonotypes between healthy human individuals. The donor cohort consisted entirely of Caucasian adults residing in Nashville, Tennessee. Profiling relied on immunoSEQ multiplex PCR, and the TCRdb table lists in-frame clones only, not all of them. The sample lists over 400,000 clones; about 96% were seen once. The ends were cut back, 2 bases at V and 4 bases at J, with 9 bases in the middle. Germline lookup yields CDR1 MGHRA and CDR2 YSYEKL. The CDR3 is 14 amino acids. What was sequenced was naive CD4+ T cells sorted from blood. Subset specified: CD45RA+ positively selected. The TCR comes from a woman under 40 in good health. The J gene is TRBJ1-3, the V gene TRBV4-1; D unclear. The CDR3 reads CASSQFWMGNTIYF. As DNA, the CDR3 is TGCGCCAGCAGCCAATTCTGGATGGGAAACACCATATATTTT.